This T cell receptor beta chain emerged from a study of vaccination effects on CD4 cells after COVID-19. Study information: Post-vaccine specimens arrived a median 72 days past the second dose.

Sequenced by immunoSEQ multiplex PCR; TCRdb stores in-frame clones only, minus some. Altogether 67,000 or so clones are present, 81% being singletons, with the ten largest covering 0.95% to 1.5%. CDR1 and CDR2 from the germline V gene are SEHNR and FQNEAQ (reference sequence). Trimming cost V 6 bases and J 4 bases; bases outside gene matches: 7. The CDR3 extends over 14 amino acids. On this clone itself: What it binds is unknown.

Pools of viral peptides were used by the ViraFEST assay to expand antigen-specific CD4+ T cells ahead of sequencing. CD4+ T cell isolation took place after 10 days of culture. Participants received two doses of either the BNT162b2 or mRNA-1273 vaccine. In culture with about 9.7 IU/ml IL-2 and 8.5 to 10 ug/ml peptides, PBMC were grown at a few million per well. On both days 3 and 7, half of the culture medium was replaced with IL-2 medium. The chain combines TRBV7-9 with TRBJ2-5, with 8 positions matching TRBD1. The material sequenced was CD4+ T cells from PBMCs cultured with HCoV-229E spike peptides, taken after COVID-19 vaccination. This clonotype originated in a human donor who received a COVID-19 vaccine. CDR3 bases: TGTGCCAGCAGAAGGACCGGGACAGGAGAGACCCAGTACTTC. Translation gives CASRRTGTGETQYF.